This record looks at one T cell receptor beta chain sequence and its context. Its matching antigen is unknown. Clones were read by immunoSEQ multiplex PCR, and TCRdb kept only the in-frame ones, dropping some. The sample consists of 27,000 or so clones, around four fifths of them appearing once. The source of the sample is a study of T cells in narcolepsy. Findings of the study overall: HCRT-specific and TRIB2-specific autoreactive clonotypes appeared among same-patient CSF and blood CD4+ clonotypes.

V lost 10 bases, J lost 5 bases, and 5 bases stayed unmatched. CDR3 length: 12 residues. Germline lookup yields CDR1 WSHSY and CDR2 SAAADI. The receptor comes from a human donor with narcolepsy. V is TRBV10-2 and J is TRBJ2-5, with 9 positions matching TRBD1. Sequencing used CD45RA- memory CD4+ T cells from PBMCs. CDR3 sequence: CANGDREETQYF. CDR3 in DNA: TGCGCCAACGGGGACAGGGAGGAGACCCAGTACTTC.